This paragraph covers one T cell receptor beta chain sequence. The target antigen is unknown. The record originates from a study of T-cell reconstitution after alpha-beta-depleted transplantation in children. Study results and limitations: At one year after transplant, newly produced T cells mostly accounted for T-cell counts and diversity. The study reportedly traced alpha-beta T cells about two months after transplant to several hundred expanded graft clones. The origin of high day-60 TCRbeta diversity in some patients lay in surviving recipient T cells and thymic progenitors.

Preparation of the TCRbeta library used unique molecular identifiers. In TCRdb, the PCR reads were re-called with MiXCR into one record per CDR3 protein. Of roughly 74,000 distinct CDR3 sequences listed, over 15% are singletons. V was clipped by 3 bases and J by 4 bases, with 10 bases between them. This CDR3 is built from 13 residues. The source of this sequence is a male patient aged 2 to 10 who had a stem cell transplant for acute lymphoblastic leukemia, so the T cells may come from the graft donor. The V call is TRBV12-3 or TRBV12-4, the J call TRBJ2-7, with no clear D. The sequencing used PBMCs, mostly from graft donor cells, collected 360 days after TCRalphabeta/CD19-depleted stem cell transplant. The CDR3 loop reads CASSLNFRYEQYF. CDR3 coding DNA: TGTGCCAGCAGTTTGAATTTTCGTTACGAGCAGTACTTC.